The 32 T cell receptor beta chains given below trace back to one sample, sequenced in a study of T-cell reconstitution after alpha-beta-depleted transplantation in children. Unique molecular identifiers were used in preparing the TCRbeta library. TCRdb reprocessed the PCR reads with MiXCR, giving one entry per CDR3 protein. The sample holds nearly 20,000 distinct CDR3 sequences; under 15% are singletons and the top ten take around 33%. This material consisted of PBMCs, mostly from graft donor cells, taken 60 days after TCRalphabeta/CD19-depleted stem cell transplant. The receptors come from a female patient aged 2-9 years who had a stem cell transplant for congenital amegakaryocytic thrombocytopenia, so the T cells may come from the graft donor.

The V gene is TRBV6-5, the J gene TRBJ2-7; D may be TRBD1 or TRBD2 (5 bases each). The CDR3 is made up of 14 amino acids. Between the trimmed V and J ends, which lost 3 bases and 3 bases, there was a span of 12 bases. Germline values: CDR1 MNHEY, CDR2 SVGAGI. The CDR3 DNA is TGTGCCAGCAGTTATAGGGACGGGAACTACGAGCAGTACTTC. Translated: CASSYRDGNYEQYF.

This clonotype was picked up many times. This chain uses TRBV11-3 with TRBJ1-3; D not resolved. This CDR3 is 13 amino acids long. V was trimmed by 9 bases and J by 4 bases, leaving 13 bases between them. Per the germline V gene, CDR1 is SGHNT and CDR2 is YENEEA. In nucleotides, the CDR3 is TGTGCCAGGGGCCGTTTTACAGGAAACACCATATATTTT. This gives the protein CARGRFTGNTIYF. Full variable domain (remainder filled in from reference TRBV11-3 and TRBJ1-3): EAGVVQSPRYKIIEKKQPVAFWCNPISGHNTLYWYLQNLGQGPELLIRYENEEAVDDSQLPKDRFSAERLKGVDSTLKIQPAELGDSAVYLCARGRFTGNTIYFGEGSWLTVV.

Ten or more counts support this clonotype. The chain has TRBV12-5 and TRBJ1-1; D gene unclear. The germline V and J ends were trimmed by 6 bases and 7 bases, with 12 bases remaining between them. This CDR3 spans 12 amino acids. Germline V gene lookup returns CDR1 LGHNT and CDR2 FRNRAP. CDR3 protein: CASGVDTFEAFF. The CDR3 DNA reads as TGTGCTAGTGGGGTAGACACCTTTGAAGCTTTCTTT.

The chain is built from TRBV9 and TRBJ2-7, with a weak D call TRBD1 (6 bases). Germline V lookup: CDR1 SGDLS, CDR2 YYNGEE. Between the trimmed V and J ends, which lost 7 bases and 4 bases, there was a span of 12 bases. The CDR3 runs to 12 residues. CDR3 region: CASEGDSYEQYF. CDR3 sequence (DNA): TGTGCCAGCGAGGGGGATAGTTACGAGCAGTACTTC.

V gene TRBV28 combines with J gene TRBJ2-3; D might be TRBD2 (7 bases). The CDR3 is 14 residues long. The V and J ends lost 5 bases and 8 bases respectively, with 17 bases between them. Germline V CDR1 and CDR2: MDHEN, SYDVKM. DNA of the CDR3: TGTGCCAGCAGTCAAGGGGGGGCGCAGGCTACGCAGTATTTT. This sequence encodes CASSQGGAQATQYF.

In this sample, this clonotype turned up many times. The chain is built from TRBV5-1 and TRBJ1-1, with D possibly TRBD1 on 5 matching bases. Trimming shortened V by 0 bases and J by 0 bases, and 9 bases separated the two germline ends. Germline V CDR1 and CDR2: SGHRS, YFSETQ. The CDR3 extends over 15 amino acids. CDR3: CASSLVQGLNTEAFF. Written as DNA, the CDR3 is TGCGCCAGCAGCTTGGTTCAGGGCTTGAACACTGAAGCTTTCTTT.

This CDR3 is CSVPIPRRETQYF. The DNA for the CDR3 is TGCAGCGTCCCAATCCCGCGGAGGGAGACCCAGTACTTC. The rearrangement joins TRBV29-1 to TRBJ2-5; D possibly corresponds to TRBD2 (5 bases). The CDR3 runs 13 residues. Germline V CDR1 and CDR2: SQVTM, ANQGSEA. With 6 bases removed from V and 5 bases from J, the gap between germline ends came to 16 bases.

The chain employs TRBV19 and TRBJ2-3; 8 nucleotides agree with TRBD1. The CDR3 has 15 amino acids. Germline CDR1 LNHDA, CDR2 SQIVND (reference sequence). Germline trimming cut 0 bases from V and 1 base from J; bases unmatched to any gene: 0. In DNA, the CDR3 is TGTGCCAGTAGTATAGACAGGGGGCGCACAGATACGCAGTATTTT. Encoded protein: CASSIDRGRTDTQYF.

This clonotype was seen many times. The CDR3: CASSFHEQFF. For the CDR3, the DNA is TGTGCCAGCAGCTTCCATGAGCAGTTCTTC. V usage is TRBV5-5 and J usage is TRBJ2-1; D remains ambiguous. This CDR3 comprises 10 residues. CDR1 is SGHKS and CDR2 is YYEKEE in the germline V gene (reference sequence). V dropped 2 bases and J dropped 8 bases, with 2 bases sitting between them.

This clonotype was seen at least ten times. This rearrangement joins TRBV7-8 to TRBJ2-5, with 7 bases that match TRBD2. The V gene end was trimmed by 5 bases and the J gene end by 2 bases; junction bases not matched to a gene: 14. CDR1 SGHVS and CDR2 FQNEAQ come from the germline V gene. The CDR3 totals 17 residues. The CDR3 DNA follows: TGTGCCAGCAGCCCGCCGGGACTACCACACCCTCAAGAGACCCAGTACTTC. It translates to CASSPPGLPHPQETQYF.

This clonotype was found many times. The V call is TRBV12-3 or TRBV12-4, the J call TRBJ2-7; the match to TRBD2 covers 8 bases. After removal of 0 bases from V and 0 bases from J, the junction contained 1 base not matched to a gene. The length of the CDR3 is 15 residues. The CDR3 protein is CASSLAGTSSYEQYF. Written as DNA, the CDR3 is TGTGCCAGCAGTTTAGCGGGGACTAGCTCCTACGAGCAGTACTTC.

This clonotype showed up many times. The DNA of the CDR3 is TGCGCCAGCAGCCAAGAGGGGGGGGATACGCAGTATTTT. The encoded protein is CASSQEGGDTQYF. The chain is built from TRBV4-1 and TRBJ2-3; TRBD2 matches 7 bases. The V gene's germline CDR1 is MGHRA and CDR2 YSYEKL. With 0 bases clipped from V and 6 bases from J, the junction kept 0 bases outside the gene matches. CDR3 length: 13 residues.

In this sample, this clonotype turned up many times. The chain recombines TRBV20-1 with TRBJ1-6; D is unclear. The CDR3 spans 14 residues. Germline loops: CDR1 DFQATT, CDR2 SNEGSKA (reference sequence). The V end lost 6 bases, the J end lost 7 bases, and 16 bases lay between the germline ends. CDR3 DNA sequence: TGCAGTGCCGAACCCGGGCCCGGGAATTCACCCCTCCACTTT. Translating it yields CSAEPGPGNSPLHF.

This clonotype was observed many times. The rearrangement uses TRBV5-1 and TRBJ2-1; D is ambiguous. This CDR3 has 14 amino acids. V was pared by 0 bases and J by 7 bases, with 11 bases between. Looked up from germline, CDR1 is SGHRS and CDR2 is YFSETQ. CDR3 residues: CASSLEGIGNEQFF. In DNA form, the CDR3 reads TGCGCCAGCAGCTTGGAAGGGATTGGGAATGAGCAGTTCTTC.

This clonotype was observed at least ten times. The V and J genes are TRBV20-1 and TRBJ2-3, with unresolved D. The CDR3 runs to 17 residues. The V end lost 1 base, the J end lost 0 bases, and 17 bases lay between the germline ends. Germline assignment: CDR1 DFQATT and CDR2 SNEGSKA (reference sequence). As DNA, the CDR3 is TGCAGTGCTAGAGGTCTAGACATTATAGGTAGCACAGATACGCAGTATTTT. Its translation is CSARGLDIIGSTDTQYF.

This clonotype was seen at least ten times. The chain links TRBV4-2 to TRBJ2-5; 10 bases line up with TRBD2. The V gene end was trimmed by 0 bases and the J gene end by 1 base; junction bases not matched to a gene: 5. Per the germline V gene, CDR1 is LGHNA and CDR2 is YNFKEQ. This CDR3 is 17 amino acids long. CDR3 sequence: CASSQDGASGGQETQYF. The CDR3 DNA sequence: TGTGCCAGCAGCCAAGATGGGGCTAGCGGGGGCCAAGAGACCCAGTACTTC.

This clonotype was seen at least ten times. Here the CDR3 DNA reads TGTGCCAGCAGTTTAGCGTGGGATAACACTGAAGCTTTCTTT. This translates into CASSLAWDNTEAFF. The chain links TRBV12-3 or TRBV12-4 to TRBJ1-1; the D is unclear. V lost 0 bases and J lost 2, with 7 bases in between. The CDR3 totals 14 residues.

There are a few counts of this clonotype. Being one base from a much bigger clone, this may be a read error. The J gene is TRBJ1-1, the V gene TRBV20-1; unclear D gene. Germline V lookup: CDR1 DFQATT, CDR2 SNEGSKA (reference sequence). This CDR3 has 17 amino acids. The CDR3 region is CCASSEAGTGMNTEAFF. The CDR3 coding sequence is TGCTGTGCTAGCTCGGAGGCGGGAACGGGAATGAACACTGAAGCTTTCTTT.

This clonotype was detected ten times or more. The V call is TRBV18, the J call TRBJ1-3, with D uncertain. The CDR3 runs 16 residues. From germline, CDR1 is KGHSH and CDR2 LQKENI. V was clipped by 4 bases and J by 0 bases, with 13 bases between them. The DNA for the CDR3 is TGTGCCAGCTCACTTTCTAGGGAGTTCTCTGGAAACACCATATATTTT. Translation: CASSLSREFSGNTIYF.

A note on this clonotype: A much larger clonotype is one base distant, so this may be a read error. J is TRBJ2-6 and V is TRBV7-3; D gene uncertain. Per the germline V gene, CDR1 is SGHTA and CDR2 is FQGTGA. The CDR3 is 15 residues long. In DNA, the CDR3 is TGTGCCATCAGCTTAACCCTCTCTGGGGCCAACGTCCTGACTTTC. It specifies CAISLTLSGANVLTF.

There are many counts of this clonotype. The V and J genes are TRBV27 and TRBJ2-2; 9 bases agree with TRBD2. Germline loops: CDR1 MNHEY, CDR2 SMNVEV (reference sequence). The V gene end was trimmed by 2 bases and the J gene end by 5 bases; junction bases not matched to a gene: 6. The CDR3 is made up of 16 amino acids. This CDR3 is CASSLAGGPKTGELFF. In DNA, the CDR3 is TGTGCCAGCAGTTTAGCGGGAGGGCCAAAGACCGGGGAGCTGTTTTTT.

By share of the sample, this clonotype is medium-sized. The V gene is TRBV12-3 or TRBV12-4, the J gene TRBJ2-1; 9 nucleotides line up with TRBD2. The ends lost 4 bases at V and 2 bases at J; junction bases unmatched: 15. The CDR3 covers 19 residues. CDR3 sequence: CASSSTVDLSGSAYNEQFF. The CDR3 region has the DNA TGTGCCAGCAGTTCGACAGTTGACCTTAGCGGGAGTGCCTACAATGAGCAGTTCTTC.

This clonotype appeared many times. The rearrangement links TRBV20-1 to TRBJ2-3; D is undetermined. Germline CDR1 and CDR2: DFQATT and SNEGSKA (reference sequence). Trimming cost V 6 bases and J 5 bases, with 15 bases left between them. This CDR3 spans 13 amino acids. In nucleotides, the CDR3 is TGCAGTGCCCTAGAGTCCGCATTAGATACGCAGTATTTT. It is translated as CSALESALDTQYF.

This clonotype was recorded at least ten times. The V call is TRBV12-3 or TRBV12-4, the J call TRBJ2-1; possible D gene TRBD2, 5 bases. This CDR3 has 11 residues. Trimming pared 8 bases from V and 8 bases from J, leaving 10 bases between. CDR3: CASGSGYEQFF. The CDR3 DNA sequence: TGTGCCAGCGGGAGTGGATATGAGCAGTTCTTC.

This clonotype was detected ten times or more. The gene calls are TRBV7-6 and TRBJ2-5; D is unclear. Trimming shortened V by 3 bases and J by 1 base, and 9 bases separated the two germline ends. CDR1 SGHVS and CDR2 FNYEAQ come from the germline V gene. The CDR3 contains 14 residues. In DNA, the CDR3 is TGTGCCAGCAGCTTGCTTCGGTCCCAAGAGACCCAGTACTTC. This encodes CASSLLRSQETQYF. The variable domain in full, completed from reference TRBV7-6 and TRBJ2-5, reads GAGVSQSPRYKVTKRGQDVALRCDPISGHVSLYWYRQALGQGPEFLTYFNYEAQQDKSGLPNDRFSAERPEGSISTLTIQRTEQRDSAMYRCASSLLRSQETQYFGPGTRLLVL.

The V and J genes are TRBV30 and TRBJ2-7; no definite D call. The CDR3 extends over 14 amino acids. Trimming pared 4 bases from V and 5 bases from J, leaving 18 bases between. Germline assignment: CDR1 GTSNPN and CDR2 SVGIG (reference sequence). The CDR3 protein is CAWNLGETSHEQYF. In DNA, the CDR3 is TGTGCCTGGAATCTCGGAGAGACATCGCACGAGCAGTACTTC.

This clonotype was picked up many times. The chain combines TRBV10-3 with TRBJ2-7; 7 bases fit TRBD1. The CDR3 has 14 residues. V shed 10 bases, J shed 0 bases, and the junction held 9 bases outside the gene matches. Germline values: CDR1 ENHRY, CDR2 SYGVKD. This chain's CDR3 is CATNTGVGSYEQYF. CDR3 in DNA: TGTGCCACCAACACAGGGGTGGGCTCCTACGAGCAGTACTTC.

This clonotype was counted a few times. This chain joins TRBV6-1 and TRBJ2-2; 9 nucleotides agree with TRBD2. The ends lost 4 bases at V and 5 bases at J; junction bases unmatched: 5. In germline, CDR1 is MNHNS, CDR2 SASEGT. This CDR3 is built from 15 residues. In DNA form, the CDR3 reads TGTGCCAGCAGTGGTCGACTAGCGGTAACCGGGGAGCTGTTTTTT. Its protein product is CASSGRLAVTGELFF.

This clonotype was picked up many times. The chain is built from TRBV7-2 and TRBJ1-5; D unresolved. The V gene's germline CDR1 is SGHTA and CDR2 FQGNSA. Trimming stripped 2 bases from V and 1 base from J, with 9 bases between. The CDR3 sequence is 15 residues long. As DNA, the CDR3 is TGTGCCAGCAGCTTATCGTACGGGAGCAATCAGCCCCAGCATTTT. Translated: CASSLSYGSNQPQHF. Full variable domain (remainder filled in from reference TRBV7-2 and TRBJ1-5): GAGVSQSPSNKVTEKGKDVELRCDPISGHTALYWYRQSLGQGLEFLIYFQGNSAPDKSGLPSDRFSAERTGGSVSTLTIQRTQQEDSAVYLCASSLSYGSNQPQHFGDGTRLSIL.

This clonotype showed up many times. The chain couples TRBV10-2 to TRBJ2-7; no reliable D call. The V gene's germline CDR1 is WSHSY and CDR2 SAAADI. Trimming left V 8 bases short and J 2 bases short, with 10 bases between. The CDR3 spans 12 residues. CDR3 nucleotides: TGCGCCAGCTCGTGGCAAACCTACGAGCAGTACTTC. It codes for CASSWQTYEQYF.

This chain uses TRBV2 with TRBJ2-7; 9 bases are shared with TRBD1. The V segment lost 11 bases and the J segment 1 base; nucleotides outside the gene matches: 24. The CDR3 consists of 19 residues. Germline V gene data show CDR1 as SNHLY and CDR2 as FYNNEI. The CDR3 sequence: CACCYPQTGGKILSYEQYF. The CDR3 DNA follows: TGTGCCTGCTGCTACCCCCAGACAGGGGGAAAGATTCTGTCCTACGAGCAGTACTTC.

The sample holds many counts of this clonotype. J is TRBJ1-5 and V is TRBV28, with D unresolved. Germline loops: CDR1 MDHEN, CDR2 SYDVKM. V was cut by 3 bases and J by 6 bases, with 12 bases left in between. The CDR3 has 14 residues. CDR3: CASSLMAFGQPQHF. The DNA of the CDR3 is TGTGCCAGCAGTTTGATGGCATTTGGTCAGCCCCAGCATTTT.